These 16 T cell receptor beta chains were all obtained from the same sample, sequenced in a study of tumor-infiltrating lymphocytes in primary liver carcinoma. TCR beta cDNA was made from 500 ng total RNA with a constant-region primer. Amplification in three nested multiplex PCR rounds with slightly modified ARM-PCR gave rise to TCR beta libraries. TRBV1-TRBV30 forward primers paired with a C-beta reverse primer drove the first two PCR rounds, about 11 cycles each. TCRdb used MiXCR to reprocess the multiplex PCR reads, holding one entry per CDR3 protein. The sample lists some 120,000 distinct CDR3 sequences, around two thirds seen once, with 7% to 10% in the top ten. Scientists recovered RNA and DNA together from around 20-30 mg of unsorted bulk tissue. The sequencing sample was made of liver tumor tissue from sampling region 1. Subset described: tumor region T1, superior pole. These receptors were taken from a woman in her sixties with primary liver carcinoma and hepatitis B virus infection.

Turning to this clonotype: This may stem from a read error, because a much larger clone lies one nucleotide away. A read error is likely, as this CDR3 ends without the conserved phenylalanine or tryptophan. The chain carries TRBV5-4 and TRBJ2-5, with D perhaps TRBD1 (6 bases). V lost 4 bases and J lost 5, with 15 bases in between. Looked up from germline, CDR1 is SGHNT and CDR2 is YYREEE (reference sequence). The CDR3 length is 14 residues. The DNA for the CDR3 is TGTGCCAGCAGCGCCAACAGGGTTGGGGAGACCCAGTACCTC. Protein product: CASSANRVGETQYL.

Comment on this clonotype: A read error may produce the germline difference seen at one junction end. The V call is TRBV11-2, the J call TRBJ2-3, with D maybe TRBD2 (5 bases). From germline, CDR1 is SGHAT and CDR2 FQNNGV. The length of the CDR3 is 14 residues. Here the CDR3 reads CASSPHQEADTQYF. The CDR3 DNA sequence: TGCGCCAGCAGCCCCCACCAGGAGGCAGATACGCAGTATTTT.

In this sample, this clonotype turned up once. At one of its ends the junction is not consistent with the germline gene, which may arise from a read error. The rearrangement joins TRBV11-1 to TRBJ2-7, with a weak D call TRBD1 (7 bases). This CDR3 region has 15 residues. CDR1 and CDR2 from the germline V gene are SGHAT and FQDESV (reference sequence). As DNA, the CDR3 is TGTACCAGCAGCGGGCCGGGCAGGGGGGACTACGAGCAGTACTTC. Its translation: CTSSGPGRGDYEQYF.

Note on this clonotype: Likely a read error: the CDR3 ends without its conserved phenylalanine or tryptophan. CDR3 DNA sequence: TGTGCCGGCAGCTTAGGGGGACTCTCCTACAATGAGCAGTTCATC. Translating it yields CAGSLGGLSYNEQFI. This chain uses TRBV11-2 with TRBJ2-1, with D perhaps matching TRBD1 or TRBD2 (6 bases each). The CDR3 runs to 15 residues. The germline CDR1 and CDR2 sequences are SGHAT and FQNNGV.

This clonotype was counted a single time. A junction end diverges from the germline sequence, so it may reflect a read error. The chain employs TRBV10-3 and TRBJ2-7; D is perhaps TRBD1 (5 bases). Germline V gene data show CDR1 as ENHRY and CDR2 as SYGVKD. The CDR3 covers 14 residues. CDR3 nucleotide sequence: TGTACCATCAGTGTGGGCAGGGAACCCTACGAGCACTACTTC. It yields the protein CTISVGREPYEHYF.

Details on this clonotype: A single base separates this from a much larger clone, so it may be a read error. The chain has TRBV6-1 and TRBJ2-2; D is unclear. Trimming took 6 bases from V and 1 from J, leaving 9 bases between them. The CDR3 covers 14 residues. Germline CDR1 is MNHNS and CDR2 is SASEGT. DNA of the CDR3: TGTGCCAGCAGGATGGAGCTGAACACCGGGGAGCTGTTTTTT. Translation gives CASRMELNTGELFF.

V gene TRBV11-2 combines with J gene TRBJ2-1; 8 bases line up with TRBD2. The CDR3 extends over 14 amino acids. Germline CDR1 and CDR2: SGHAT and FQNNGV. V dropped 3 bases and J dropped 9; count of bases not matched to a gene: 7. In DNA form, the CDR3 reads TGTGCCAGCAGCTTCATAGCGGGGACACTTGAGCAGTTCTTC. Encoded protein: CASSFIAGTLEQFF.

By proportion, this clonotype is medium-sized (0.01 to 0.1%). The CDR3 DNA follows: TGTGCCAGCAGCCCCTTCCCCCCCCCGACCGCGGGGGATGAGCAGTTCTTC. As protein: CASSPFPPPTAGDEQFF. The genes are TRBV11-2 and TRBJ2-1; 7 positions agree with TRBD2. The J segment lost 8 bases and the V segment lost 5 bases, leaving 18 bases of the junction unmatched. The CDR3 runs 17 residues. Looked up from germline, CDR1 is SGHAT and CDR2 is FQNNGV.

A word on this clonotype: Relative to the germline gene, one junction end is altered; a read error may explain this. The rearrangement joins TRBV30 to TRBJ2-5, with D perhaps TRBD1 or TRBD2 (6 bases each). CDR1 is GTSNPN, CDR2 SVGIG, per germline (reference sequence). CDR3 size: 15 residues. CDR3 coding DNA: TGTGTCTGGAGGGACATATTCCGGGGGCGAGAGACCCAGTACTTC. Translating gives CVWRDIFRGRETQYF.

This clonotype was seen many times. As DNA, the CDR3 is TGTGCCAGCAGCTTGGACTACCAAGAGACCCAGTACTTC. Amino acid sequence: CASSLDYQETQYF. The rearrangement links TRBV6-1 to TRBJ2-5; D is possibly TRBD2 (5 bases). The CDR3 is made up of 13 amino acids. Trimming cost V 6 bases and J 0 bases, with 8 bases left between them. CDR1 is MNHNS and CDR2 is SASEGT in the germline V gene.

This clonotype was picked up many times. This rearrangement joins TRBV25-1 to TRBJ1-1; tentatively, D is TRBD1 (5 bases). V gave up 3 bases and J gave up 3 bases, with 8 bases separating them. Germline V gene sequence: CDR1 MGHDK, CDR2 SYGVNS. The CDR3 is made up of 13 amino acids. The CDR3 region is CASSELGHTEAFF. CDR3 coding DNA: TGTGCCAGCAGTGAGCTGGGGCACACTGAAGCTTTCTTT. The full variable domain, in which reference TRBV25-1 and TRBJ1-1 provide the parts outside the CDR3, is EADIYQTPRYLVIGTGKKITLECSQTMGHDKMYWYQQDPGMELHLIHYSYGVNSTEKGDLSSESTVSRIRTEHFPLTLESARPSHTSQYLCASSELGHTEAFFGQGTRLTVV.

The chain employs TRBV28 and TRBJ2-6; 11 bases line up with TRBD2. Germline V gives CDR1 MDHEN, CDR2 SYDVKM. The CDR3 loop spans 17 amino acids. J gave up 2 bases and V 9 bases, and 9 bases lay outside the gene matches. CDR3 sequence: CASCLVSGRAGANVLTF. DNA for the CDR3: TGTGCCAGTTGTTTGGTTAGCGGGAGGGCTGGGGCCAACGTCCTGACTTTC.

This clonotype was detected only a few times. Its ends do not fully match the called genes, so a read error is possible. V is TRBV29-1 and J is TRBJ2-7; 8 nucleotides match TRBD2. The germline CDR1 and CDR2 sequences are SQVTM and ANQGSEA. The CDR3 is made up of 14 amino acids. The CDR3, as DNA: TGCGGCGTTGAGGGTGCGGGAGGCATCTACGAGCAGTACTTC. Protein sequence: CGVEGAGGIYEQYF.

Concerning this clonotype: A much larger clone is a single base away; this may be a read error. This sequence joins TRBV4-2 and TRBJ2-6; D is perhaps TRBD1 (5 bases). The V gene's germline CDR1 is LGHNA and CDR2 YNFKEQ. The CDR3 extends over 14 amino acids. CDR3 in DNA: TGTGCCAGCCGCGACTCCTCTGGGGCCAACATCCTGACTTTC. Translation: CASRDSSGANILTF.

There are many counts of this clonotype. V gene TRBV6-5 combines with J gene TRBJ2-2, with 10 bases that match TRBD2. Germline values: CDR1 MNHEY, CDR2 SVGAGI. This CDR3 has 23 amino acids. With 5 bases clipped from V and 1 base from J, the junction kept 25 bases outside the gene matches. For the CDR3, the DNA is TGTGCCAGCAGTAACCCTGGGGTACAGCGGGAGGGCCCTTTAACGTTGAACACCGGGGAGCTGTTTTTT. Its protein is CASSNPGVQREGPLTLNTGELFF.

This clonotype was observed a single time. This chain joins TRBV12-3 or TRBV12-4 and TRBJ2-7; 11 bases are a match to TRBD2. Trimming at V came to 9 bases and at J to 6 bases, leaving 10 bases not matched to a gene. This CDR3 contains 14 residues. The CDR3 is CASNRQLAGVEQYF. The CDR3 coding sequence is TGTGCCAGTAATAGACAACTAGCGGGAGTCGAGCAGTACTTC.